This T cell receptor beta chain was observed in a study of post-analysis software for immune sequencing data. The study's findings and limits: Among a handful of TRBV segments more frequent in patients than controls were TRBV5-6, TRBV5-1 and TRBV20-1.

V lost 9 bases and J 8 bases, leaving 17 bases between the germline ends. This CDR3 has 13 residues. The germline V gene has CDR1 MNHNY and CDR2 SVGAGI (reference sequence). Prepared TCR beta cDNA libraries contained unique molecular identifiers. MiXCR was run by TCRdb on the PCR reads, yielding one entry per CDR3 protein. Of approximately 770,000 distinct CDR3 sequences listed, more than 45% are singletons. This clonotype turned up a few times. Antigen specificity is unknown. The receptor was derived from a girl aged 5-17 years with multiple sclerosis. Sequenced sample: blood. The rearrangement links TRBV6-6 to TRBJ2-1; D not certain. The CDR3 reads CASGDPRFHEQFF. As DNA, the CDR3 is TGTGCCAGTGGAGATCCCCGGTTCCATGAGCAGTTCTTC.